A selection of T cell receptor beta chains follows, all from one sample in a study of T cell repertoires in cytomegalovirus infection. MiXCR, run by TCRdb on the reads, gives a single entry per CDR3 protein. The sample has approximately 89,000 distinct CDR3 sequences; under 30% are singletons. No antigen is known for these receptors. Sequencing used CD8+ T cells from cultured PBMCs, obtained from culture after CMV antigen stimulation. These receptor sequences come from a human donor in good health (CMV status not recorded). Some clones in this sample may be carry-over from other donors' samples. Each CDR3 is given with its conserved first and last residue. The order of the fields is V gene, clone size, CDR3 length, D gene, J gene, CDR3 DNA, CDR3 protein. D genes are given only for firm matches. Size is omitted from some rows. Given values are once, few, many or a class for expanded clones.

V gene: TRBV27
clone size: few
CDR3 length: 17
D gene: NA
J gene: TRBJ2-5
CDR3 DNA: TGTGCCAGCAGTTTATCGAAAGCCGGCCCGGGTCCAGAGACCCAGTACTTC
CDR3 protein: CASSLSKAGPGPETQYF

V gene: TRBV4-3
clone size: NA
CDR3 length: 17
D gene: NA
J gene: TRBJ2-2
CDR3 DNA: TGCGCCAGCAGCCAAGACGAGGCCGGGGCGGGCACCGGGGAGCTGTTTTTT
CDR3 protein: CASSQDEAGAGTGELFF

V gene: TRBV20-1
clone size: few
CDR3 length: 15
D gene: NA
J gene: TRBJ2-1
CDR3 DNA: TGCAGTGCTAGAGAGAGGGACTTCAGGCGGAATGAGCAGTTCTTC
CDR3 protein: CSARERDFRRNEQFF

V gene: TRBV18
clone size: once
CDR3 length: 17
D gene: NA
J gene: TRBJ2-1
CDR3 DNA: TGTGCCAGCTCACTCGCCACGTCCGCCTCCTCCTACAATGAGCAGTTCTTC
CDR3 protein: CASSLATSASSYNEQFF

V gene: TRBV4-3
clone size: few
CDR3 length: 15
D gene: NA
J gene: TRBJ2-5
CDR3 DNA: TGCGCCAGCAGCCAAAAATTTACAGGGACGGAGACCCAGTACTTC
CDR3 protein: CASSQKFTGTETQYF

V gene: TRBV6-5
clone size: NA
CDR3 length: 16
D gene: TRBD1
J gene: TRBJ2-7
CDR3 DNA: TGTGCCAGCAGTTGGTACCCGGGACAGTCAGTTTACGAGCAGTACTTC
CDR3 protein: CASSWYPGQSVYEQYF

V gene: TRBV7-3
clone size: NA
CDR3 length: 14
D gene: TRBD2
J gene: TRBJ2-3
CDR3 DNA: TGTGCCAGCAGCTCGAGCGGGGGGGCAGATACGCAGTATTTT
CDR3 protein: CASSSSGGADTQYF

V gene: TRBV5-1
clone size: NA
CDR3 length: 15
D gene: NA
J gene: TRBJ1-2
CDR3 DNA: TGCGCCAGCAGCTCGGGGTTAGCGGTAGCCTATGGCTACACCTTC
CDR3 protein: CASSSGLAVAYGYTF

V gene: TRBV12-3/TRBV12-4
clone size: few
CDR3 length: 14
D gene: TRBD1
J gene: TRBJ1-6
CDR3 DNA: TGTGCCAGCACCCAGGGGGCACTTAATTCACCCCTCCACTTT
CDR3 protein: CASTQGALNSPLHF

V gene: TRBV7-2
clone size: few
CDR3 length: 15
D gene: TRBD1
J gene: TRBJ2-2
CDR3 DNA: TGTGCCAGCAGCCTGGGAACAGGGGGCTCCGGGGAGCTGTTTTTT
CDR3 protein: CASSLGTGGSGELFF

V gene: TRBV6-6
clone size: NA
CDR3 length: 13
D gene: NA
J gene: TRBJ1-5
CDR3 DNA: TGTGCCAGCAGACGAGGACAGAATCAGCCCCAGCATTTT
CDR3 protein: CASRRGQNQPQHF

V gene: TRBV23-1
clone size: NA
CDR3 length: 18
D gene: TRBD1
J gene: TRBJ2-2
CDR3 DNA: TGCGCCAGCAGTTACAGTCCGGGGACAGGGCCGAACACCGGGGAGCTGTTTTTT
CDR3 protein: CASSYSPGTGPNTGELFF

V gene: TRBV7-3
clone size: many
CDR3 length: 16
D gene: TRBD2
J gene: TRBJ2-1
CDR3 DNA: TGTGCCAGCAGCCACGTGGCGGGGGGACAAGGGAATGAGCAGTTCTTC
CDR3 protein: CASSHVAGGQGNEQFF

V gene: TRBV4-3
clone size: few
CDR3 length: 19
D gene: TRBD1
J gene: TRBJ1-4
CDR3 DNA: TGCGCCAGCAGCCAAGCGGACAGGGGAGGGTTTTCAACTAATGAAAAACTGTTTTTT
CDR3 protein: CASSQADRGGFSTNEKLFF